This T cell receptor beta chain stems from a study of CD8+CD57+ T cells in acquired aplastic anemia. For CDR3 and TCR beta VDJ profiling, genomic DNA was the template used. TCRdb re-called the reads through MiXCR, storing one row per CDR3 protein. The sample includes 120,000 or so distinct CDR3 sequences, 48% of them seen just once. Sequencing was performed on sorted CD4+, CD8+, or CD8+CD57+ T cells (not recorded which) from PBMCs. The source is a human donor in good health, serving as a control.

CDR3 DNA sequence: TGCGCCAGCAGCCAGTCCAACGATCAGCCCCAGCATTTT. Its protein is CASSQSNDQPQHF. The chain links TRBV4-3 to TRBJ1-5; D call uncertain. V was cut by 3 bases and J by 5 bases, with 8 bases left in between. The germline CDR1 and CDR2 sequences are LGHNA and YSLEER. This CDR3 spans 13 amino acids.